Sequencing of this TCR beta chain was carried out in a study of blood T cell repertoires in COVID-19. On the study more broadly: Acute and convalescent COVID-19 specimens originated in the United States, Italy and Spain.

The method was immunoSEQ multiplex PCR; TCRdb's version includes in-frame clones alone and lacks a portion of them. Altogether approximately 300,000 clones are present, roughly 89% being singletons, with the ten largest covering roughly 0.8%. The junction had 4 bases not matched to a gene; V was cut back by 5 bases and J by 7 bases. This CDR3 contains 12 residues. The sequenced material came from peripheral blood. This receptor was obtained from a young man with acute or convalescent COVID-19. The chain joins TRBV12-3 or TRBV12-4 to TRBJ1-2, with 7 bases that match TRBD1. The CDR3, as DNA: TGTGCCAGCAGTGACAGGGTATTTGGCTACACCTTC. It is translated as CASSDRVFGYTF.